This T cell receptor beta chain was sequenced for a study of blood T cells in healthy people across ages. Study conclusions and caveats: It was held that the diversity estimates obtained from one million T cells were underestimates. Long-lived donors carried more naive CD4+ cells and greater diversity than aged donors.

Germline values: CDR1 SNHLY, CDR2 FYNNEI. Trimming removed 8 bases from V and 10 bases from J, with 12 bases in between. The CDR3 covers 12 residues. Sample-barcoded 5' priming and a J-beta primer mix drove a second PCR of roughly 6 to 12 cycles. With 12 random nucleotides, a template-switch adaptor tagged each individual cDNA molecule. TCRdb reprocessed the 5' RACE reads via MiXCR and lists one record per CDR3 protein. The repertoire consists of 750,000 to 950,000 distinct CDR3 sequences, with approximately 53% occurring once and the leading ten covering 41%. Every sample gave at least 5 micrograms of total RNA when it was extracted. This clonotype was counted only a few times. No antigen is known for it.

This chain connects TRBV2 to TRBJ1-6; tentative D call: TRBD1 (5 bases). The sequenced material came from blood. The receptor was derived from an elderly man in good health. The CDR3: CASCQGGSPLHF. The CDR3 DNA follows: TGTGCCAGCTGTCAGGGTGGATCACCCCTCCACTTT.